This T cell receptor (beta chain) was retrieved from a study of Tregs in tolerant kidney transplant recipients. TCRdb keeps only in-frame clones here, not all; method: immunoSEQ multiplex PCR. The repertoire holds about 50,000 clones, with 89% as singletons. There are 14 residues in the CDR3. Germline values: CDR1 LGHNA, CDR2 YSLEER. With V trimmed by 0 bases and J by 3 bases, 2 bases remained unmatched. The study, taken as a whole, reports: Nucleotide sequences could not be compared across some patients' samples due to primer changes.

Worth noting for this clone: The antigen is undetermined.

Mixed chimerism was transient after nonmyeloablative marrow transplants from related graft donors. The sequencing used CD8+ T cells from blood (PBMCs), collected 12 months after the transplant. This TCR was recovered from a human patient who received a combined kidney and bone marrow transplant. Some of the T cells might come from the graft donor. The chain carries TRBV4-3 and TRBJ2-7, with TRBD1 matching over 7 bases. CDR3 region: CASSQERQGYEQYF. The DNA for the CDR3 is TGCGCCAGCAGCCAAGAAAGACAGGGCTACGAGCAGTACTTC.